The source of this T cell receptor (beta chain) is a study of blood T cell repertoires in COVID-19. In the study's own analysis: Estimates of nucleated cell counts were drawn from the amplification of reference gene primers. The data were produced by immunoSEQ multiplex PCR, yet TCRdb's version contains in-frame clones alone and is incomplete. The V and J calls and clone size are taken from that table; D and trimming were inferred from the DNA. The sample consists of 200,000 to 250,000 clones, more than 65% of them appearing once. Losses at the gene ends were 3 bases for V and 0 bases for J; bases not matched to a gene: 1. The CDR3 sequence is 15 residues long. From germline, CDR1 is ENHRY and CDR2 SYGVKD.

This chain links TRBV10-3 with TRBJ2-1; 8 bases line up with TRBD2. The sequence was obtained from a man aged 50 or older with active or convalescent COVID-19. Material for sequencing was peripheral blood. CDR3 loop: CAISDREGSYNEQFF. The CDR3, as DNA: TGTGCCATCAGTGATCGGGAGGGCTCCTACAATGAGCAGTTCTTC.